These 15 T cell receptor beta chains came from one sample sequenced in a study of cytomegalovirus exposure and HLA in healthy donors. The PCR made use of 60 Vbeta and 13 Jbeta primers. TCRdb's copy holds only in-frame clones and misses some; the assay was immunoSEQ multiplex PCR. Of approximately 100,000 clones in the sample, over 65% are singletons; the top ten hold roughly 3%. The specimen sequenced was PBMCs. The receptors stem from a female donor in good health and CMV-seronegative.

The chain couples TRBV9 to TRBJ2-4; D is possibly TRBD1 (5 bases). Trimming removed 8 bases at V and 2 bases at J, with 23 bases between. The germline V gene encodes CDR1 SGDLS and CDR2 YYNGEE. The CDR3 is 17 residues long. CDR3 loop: CARTPPFQGSSKNIQYF. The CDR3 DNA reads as TGTGCCAGGACCCCCCCGTTTCAGGGCAGTTCCAAAAACATTCAGTACTTC.

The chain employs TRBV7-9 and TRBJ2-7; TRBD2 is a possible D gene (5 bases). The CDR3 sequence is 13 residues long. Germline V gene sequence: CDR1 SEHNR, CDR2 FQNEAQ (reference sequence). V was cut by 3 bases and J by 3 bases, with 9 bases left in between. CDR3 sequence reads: CASSFGSDYEQYF. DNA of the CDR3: TGTGCCAGCAGCTTTGGGAGCGACTACGAGCAGTACTTC.

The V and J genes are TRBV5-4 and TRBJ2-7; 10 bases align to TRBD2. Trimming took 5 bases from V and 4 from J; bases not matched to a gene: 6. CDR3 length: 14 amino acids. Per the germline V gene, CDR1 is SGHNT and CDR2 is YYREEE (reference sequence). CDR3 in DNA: TGTGCCAGCAGTCAGCGGGGGGGCCCTTACGAGCAGTACTTC. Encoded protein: CASSQRGGPYEQYF. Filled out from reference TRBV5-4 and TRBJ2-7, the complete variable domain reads ETGVTQSPTHLIKTRGQQVTLRCSSQSGHNTVSWYQQALGQGPQFIFQYYREEENGRGNFPPRFSGLQFPNYSSELNVNALELDDSALYLCASSQRGGPYEQYFGPGTRLTVT.

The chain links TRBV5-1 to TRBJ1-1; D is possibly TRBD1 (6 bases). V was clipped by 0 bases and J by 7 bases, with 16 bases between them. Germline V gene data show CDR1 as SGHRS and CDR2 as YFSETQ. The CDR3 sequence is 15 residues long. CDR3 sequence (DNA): TGCGCCAGCAGCTTGGCCCCACCTGAACAGGGTGAAGCTTTCTTT. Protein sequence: CASSLAPPEQGEAFF.

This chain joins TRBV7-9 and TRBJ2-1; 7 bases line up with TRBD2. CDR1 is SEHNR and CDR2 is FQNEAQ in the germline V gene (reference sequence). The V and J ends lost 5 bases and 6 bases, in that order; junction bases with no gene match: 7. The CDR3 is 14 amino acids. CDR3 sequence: CASSPWEGPNEQFF. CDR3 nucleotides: TGTGCCAGCAGCCCCTGGGAGGGGCCCAATGAGCAGTTCTTC. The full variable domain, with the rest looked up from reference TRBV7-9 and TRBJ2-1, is DTGVSQNPRHKITKRGQNVTFRCDPISEHNRLYWYRQTLGQGPEFLTYFQNEAQLEKSRLLSDRFSAERPKGSFSTLEIQRTEQGDSAMYLCASSPWEGPNEQFFGPGTRLTVL.

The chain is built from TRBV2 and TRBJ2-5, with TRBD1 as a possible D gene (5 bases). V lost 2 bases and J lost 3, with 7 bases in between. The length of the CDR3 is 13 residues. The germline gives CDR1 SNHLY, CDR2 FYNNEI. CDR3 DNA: TGTGCCAGCAGTGAACAGGGTGAAGAGACCCAGTACTTC. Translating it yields CASSEQGEETQYF.

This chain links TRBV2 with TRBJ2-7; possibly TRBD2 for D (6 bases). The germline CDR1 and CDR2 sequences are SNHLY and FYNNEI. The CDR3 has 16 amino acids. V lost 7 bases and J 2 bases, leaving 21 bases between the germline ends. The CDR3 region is CASTYGGSSDAYEQYF. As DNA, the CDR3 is TGTGCCAGCACGTATGGAGGGTCTAGCGACGCCTACGAGCAGTACTTC.

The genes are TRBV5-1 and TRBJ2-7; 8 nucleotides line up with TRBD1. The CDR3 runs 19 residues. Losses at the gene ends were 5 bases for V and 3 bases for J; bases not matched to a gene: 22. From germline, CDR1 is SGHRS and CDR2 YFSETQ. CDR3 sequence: CASRSGTGLKRGLSYEQYF. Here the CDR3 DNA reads TGCGCCAGCAGGTCCGGGACAGGTTTGAAGAGGGGGCTGAGCTACGAGCAGTACTTC.

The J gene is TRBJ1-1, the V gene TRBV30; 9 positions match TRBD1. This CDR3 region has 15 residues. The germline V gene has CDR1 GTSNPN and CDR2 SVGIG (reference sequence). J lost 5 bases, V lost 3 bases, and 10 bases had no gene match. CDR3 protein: CAWSKKTGGSTEAFF. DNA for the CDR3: TGTGCCTGGAGCAAAAAGACAGGGGGAAGTACTGAAGCTTTCTTT.

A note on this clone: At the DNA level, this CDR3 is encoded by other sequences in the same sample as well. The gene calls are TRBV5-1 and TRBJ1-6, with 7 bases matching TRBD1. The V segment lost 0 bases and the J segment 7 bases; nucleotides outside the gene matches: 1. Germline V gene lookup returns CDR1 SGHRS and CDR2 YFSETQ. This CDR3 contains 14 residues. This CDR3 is CASSLGQGNSPLHF. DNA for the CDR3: TGCGCCAGCAGCTTGGGACAGGGAAATTCACCCCTCCACTTT.

The CDR3 protein is CASSLIQGINEQFF. In nucleotides, the CDR3 is TGTGCCAGCAGCTTAATCCAGGGTATCAATGAGCAGTTCTTC. The rearrangement joins TRBV7-9 to TRBJ2-1; a possible D gene is TRBD1 (5 bases). The CDR3 has 14 amino acids. Trimming took off 2 bases at V and 6 bases at J, with 11 bases between the two ends. CDR1 is SEHNR and CDR2 is FQNEAQ in the germline V gene (reference sequence). Based on the CDR3 plus reference TRBV7-9 and TRBJ2-1, the full variable domain is DTGVSQNPRHKITKRGQNVTFRCDPISEHNRLYWYRQTLGQGPEFLTYFQNEAQLEKSRLLSDRFSAERPKGSFSTLEIQRTEQGDSAMYLCASSLIQGINEQFFGPGTRLTVL.

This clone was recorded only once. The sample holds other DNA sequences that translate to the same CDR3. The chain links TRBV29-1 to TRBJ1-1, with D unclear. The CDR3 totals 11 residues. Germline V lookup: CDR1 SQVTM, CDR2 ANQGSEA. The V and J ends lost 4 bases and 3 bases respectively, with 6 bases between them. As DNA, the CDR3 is TGCAGCGTTGTTCGGGACACTGAAGCTTTCTTT. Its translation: CSVVRDTEAFF.

The CDR3 sequence: CASRRTGVNYGYTF. DNA of the CDR3: TGTGCCAGTAGAAGGACAGGGGTGAACTATGGCTACACCTTC. This chain joins TRBV19 and TRBJ1-2; 9 bases agree with TRBD1. The CDR3 has 14 residues. Trimming removed 6 bases from V and 2 bases from J; junction bases left unmatched: 4. The germline CDR1 and CDR2 sequences are LNHDA and SQIVND (reference sequence).

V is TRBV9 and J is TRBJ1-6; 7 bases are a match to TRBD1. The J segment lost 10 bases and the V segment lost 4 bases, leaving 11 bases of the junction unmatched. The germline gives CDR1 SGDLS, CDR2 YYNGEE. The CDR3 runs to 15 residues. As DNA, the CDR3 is TGTGCCAGCAGCCCCCAACAGGGGATCGTATCACCCCTCCACTTT. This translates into CASSPQQGIVSPLHF.

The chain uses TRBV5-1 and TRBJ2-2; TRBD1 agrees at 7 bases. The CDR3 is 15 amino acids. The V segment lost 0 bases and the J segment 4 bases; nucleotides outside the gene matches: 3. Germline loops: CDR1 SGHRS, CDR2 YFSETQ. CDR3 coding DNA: TGCGCCAGCAGCTTGGGCCAGGGGGTCACCGGGGAGCTGTTTTTT. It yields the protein CASSLGQGVTGELFF.